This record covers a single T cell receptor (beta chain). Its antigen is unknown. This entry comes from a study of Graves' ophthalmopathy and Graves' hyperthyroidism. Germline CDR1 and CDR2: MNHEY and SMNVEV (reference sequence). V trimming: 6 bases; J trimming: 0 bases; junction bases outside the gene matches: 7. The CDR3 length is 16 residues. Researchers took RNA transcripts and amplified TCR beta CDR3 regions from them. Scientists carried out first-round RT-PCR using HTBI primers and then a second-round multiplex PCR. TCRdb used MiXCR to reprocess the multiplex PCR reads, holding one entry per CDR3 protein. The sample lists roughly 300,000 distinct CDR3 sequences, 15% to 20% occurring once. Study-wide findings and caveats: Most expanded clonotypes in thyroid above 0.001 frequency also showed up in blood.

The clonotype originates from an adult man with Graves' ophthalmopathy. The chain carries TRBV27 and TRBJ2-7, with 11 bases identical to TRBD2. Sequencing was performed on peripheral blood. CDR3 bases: TGTGCCAGCAGGATAACGGGACTAGCGGTCTCCTACGAGCAGTACTTC. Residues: CASRITGLAVSYEQYF.